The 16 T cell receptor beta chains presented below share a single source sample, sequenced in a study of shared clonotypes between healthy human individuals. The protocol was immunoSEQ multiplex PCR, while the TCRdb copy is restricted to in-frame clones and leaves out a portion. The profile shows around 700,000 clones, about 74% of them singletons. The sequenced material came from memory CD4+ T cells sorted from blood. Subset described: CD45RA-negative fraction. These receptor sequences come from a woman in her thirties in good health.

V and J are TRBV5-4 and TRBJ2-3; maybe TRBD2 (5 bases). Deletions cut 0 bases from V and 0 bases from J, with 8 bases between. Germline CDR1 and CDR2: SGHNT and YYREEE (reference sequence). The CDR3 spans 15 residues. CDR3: CASSLGQRSTDTQYF. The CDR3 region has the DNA TGTGCCAGCAGCTTGGGCCAGCGGAGCACAGATACGCAGTATTTT.

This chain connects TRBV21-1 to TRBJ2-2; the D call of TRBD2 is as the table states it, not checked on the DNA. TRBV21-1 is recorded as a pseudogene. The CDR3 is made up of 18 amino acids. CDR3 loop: CASSKRGSGRRNTGELFF. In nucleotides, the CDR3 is TGTGCCAGCAGCAAAAGAGGGAGCGGGAGGAGGAACACCGGGGAGCTGTTTTTT.

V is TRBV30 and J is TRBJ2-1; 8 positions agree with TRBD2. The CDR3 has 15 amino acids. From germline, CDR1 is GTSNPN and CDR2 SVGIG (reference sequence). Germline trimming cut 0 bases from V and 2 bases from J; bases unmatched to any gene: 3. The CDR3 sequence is CAWSVQTSAYNEQFF. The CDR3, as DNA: TGTGCCTGGAGTGTACAGACTAGCGCCTACAATGAGCAGTTCTTC.

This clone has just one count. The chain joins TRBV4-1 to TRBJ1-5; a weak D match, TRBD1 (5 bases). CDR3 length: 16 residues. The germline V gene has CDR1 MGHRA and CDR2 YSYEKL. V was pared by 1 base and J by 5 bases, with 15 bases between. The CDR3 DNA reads TGCGCCAGCAGCCAAGTCCCAGGGTTGGAGGATCAGCCCCAGCATTTT. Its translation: CASSQVPGLEDQPQHF.

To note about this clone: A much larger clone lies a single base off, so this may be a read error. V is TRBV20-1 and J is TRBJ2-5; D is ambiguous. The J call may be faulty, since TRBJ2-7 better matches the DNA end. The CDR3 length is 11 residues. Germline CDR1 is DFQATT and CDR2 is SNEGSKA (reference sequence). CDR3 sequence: CSATDHYEQYF. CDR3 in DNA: TGCAGTGCCACTGACCACTACGAGCAGTACTTC.

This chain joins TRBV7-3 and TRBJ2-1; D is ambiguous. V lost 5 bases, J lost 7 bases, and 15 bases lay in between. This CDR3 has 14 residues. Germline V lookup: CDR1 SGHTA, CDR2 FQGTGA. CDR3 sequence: CASSPPGLDNEQFF. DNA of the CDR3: TGTGCCAGCAGCCCCCCCGGGCTGGATAATGAGCAGTTCTTC.

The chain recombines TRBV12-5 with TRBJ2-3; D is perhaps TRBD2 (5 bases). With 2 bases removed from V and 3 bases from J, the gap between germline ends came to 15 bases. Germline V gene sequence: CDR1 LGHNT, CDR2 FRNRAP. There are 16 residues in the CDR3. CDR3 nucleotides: TGTGCTAGTGGTTTGTATGTAGGGAGTCGGACAGATACGCAGTATTTT. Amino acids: CASGLYVGSRTDTQYF. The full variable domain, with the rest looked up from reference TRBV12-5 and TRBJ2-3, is DARVTQTPRHKVTEMGQEVTMRCQPILGHNTVFWYRQTMMQGLELLAYFRNRAPLDDSGMPKDRFSAEMPDATLATLKIQPSEPRDSAVYFCASGLYVGSRTDTQYFGPGTRLTVL.

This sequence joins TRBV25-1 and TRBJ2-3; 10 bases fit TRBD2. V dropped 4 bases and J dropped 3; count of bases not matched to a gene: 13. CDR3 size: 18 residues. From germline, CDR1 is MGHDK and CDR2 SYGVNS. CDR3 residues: CASSGFESKAGGTDTQYF. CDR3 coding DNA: TGTGCCAGCAGTGGTTTTGAATCAAAAGCGGGGGGGACAGATACGCAGTATTTT.

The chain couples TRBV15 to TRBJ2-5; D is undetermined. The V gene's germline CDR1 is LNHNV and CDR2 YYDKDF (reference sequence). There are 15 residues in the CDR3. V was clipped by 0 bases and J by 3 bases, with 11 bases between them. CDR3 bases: TGTGCCACCAGCAGAGATGGGCCACTGAAAGAGACCCAGTACTTC. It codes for CATSRDGPLKETQYF.

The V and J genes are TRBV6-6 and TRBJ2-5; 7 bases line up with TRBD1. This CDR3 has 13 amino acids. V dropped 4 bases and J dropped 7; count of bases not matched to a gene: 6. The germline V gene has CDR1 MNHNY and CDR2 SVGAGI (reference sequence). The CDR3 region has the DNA TGTGCCAGCAGTTCGACAGGGAGCGGGACCCAGTACTTC. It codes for CASSSTGSGTQYF.

The CDR3 loop reads CASSYLDRGHEQYF. The CDR3 DNA is TGTGCCAGCAGTTACTTGGACAGGGGGCACGAGCAGTACTTC. This chain uses TRBV6-6 with TRBJ2-7; 11 bases align to TRBD1. V lost 1 base and J lost 5; bases outside the gene matches: 1. CDR3 length: 14 amino acids. CDR1 MNHNY and CDR2 SVGAGI come from the germline V gene (reference sequence).

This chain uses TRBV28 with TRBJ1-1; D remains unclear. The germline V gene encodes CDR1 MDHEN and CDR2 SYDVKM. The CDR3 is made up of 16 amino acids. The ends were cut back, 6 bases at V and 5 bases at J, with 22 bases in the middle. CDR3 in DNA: TGTGCCAGCAGACAATACAGTTTGAGGGTGCCGACTGAAGCTTTCTTT. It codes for CASRQYSLRVPTEAFF.

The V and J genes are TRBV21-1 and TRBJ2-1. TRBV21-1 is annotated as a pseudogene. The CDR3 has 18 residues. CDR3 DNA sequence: TGTGCCAGCAGCCCTTATAATTTGACCCTAAGCTCCTACAATGAGCAGTTCTTC. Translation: CASSPYNLTLSSYNEQFF.

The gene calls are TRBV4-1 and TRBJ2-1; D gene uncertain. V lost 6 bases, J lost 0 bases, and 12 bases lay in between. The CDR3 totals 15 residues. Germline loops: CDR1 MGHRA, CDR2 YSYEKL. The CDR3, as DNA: TGCGCCAGCAGGCACTACCAAAGCTCCTACAATGAGCAGTTCTTC. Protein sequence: CASRHYQSSYNEQFF.

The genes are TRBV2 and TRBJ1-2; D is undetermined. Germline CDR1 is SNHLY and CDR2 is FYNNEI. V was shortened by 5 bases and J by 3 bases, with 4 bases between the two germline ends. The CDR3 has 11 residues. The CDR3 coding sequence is TGTGCCAGCAGTCCAGACTATGGCTACACCTTC. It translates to CASSPDYGYTF. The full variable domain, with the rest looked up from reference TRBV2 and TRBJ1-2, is EPEVTQTPSHQVTQMGQEVILRCVPISNHLYFYWYRQILGQKVEFLVSFYNNEISEKSEIFDDQFSVERPDGSNFTLKIRSTKLEDSAMYFCASSPDYGYTFGSGTRLTVV.

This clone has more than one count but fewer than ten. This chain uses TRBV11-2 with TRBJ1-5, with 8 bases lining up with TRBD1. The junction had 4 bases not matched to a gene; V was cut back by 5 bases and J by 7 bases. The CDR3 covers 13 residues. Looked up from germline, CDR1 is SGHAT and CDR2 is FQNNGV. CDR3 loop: CASSVQGGQPQHF. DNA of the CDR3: TGTGCCAGCAGCGTACAGGGGGGCCAGCCCCAGCATTTT.